Sequencing of this T cell receptor beta chain was carried out in a study of cytomegalovirus exposure and HLA in healthy donors. In the PCR, 60 Vbeta and 13 Jbeta primers were used. Only in-frame clones appear in the TCRdb table, and some are missing; sequencing was by immunoSEQ multiplex PCR. This table holds about 94,000 clones, more than 60% found once. The CDR3 length is 18 residues. Trimming cost V 2 bases and J 2 bases, with 22 bases left between them. Germline V CDR1 and CDR2: LGHNA, YNFKEQ. The V and J genes are TRBV4-2 and TRBJ2-7; maybe TRBD1 (6 bases). Sequencing was done on a sample of PBMCs. The receptor comes from a man between 25 and 39 years old in good health and CMV-seronegative. The CDR3 sequence: CASSQQGHQRYRPYEQYF. CDR3 sequence (DNA): TGTGCCAGCAGCCAACAGGGGCACCAACGATATCGGCCCTACGAGCAGTACTTC.